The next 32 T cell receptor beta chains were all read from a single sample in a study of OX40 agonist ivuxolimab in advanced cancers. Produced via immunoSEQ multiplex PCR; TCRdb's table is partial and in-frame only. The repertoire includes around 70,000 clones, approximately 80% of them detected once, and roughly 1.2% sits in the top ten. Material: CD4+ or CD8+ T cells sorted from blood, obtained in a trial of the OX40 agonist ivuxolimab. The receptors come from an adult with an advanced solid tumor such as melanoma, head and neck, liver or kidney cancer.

The CDR3 reads CASSAGYEQYF. CDR3 DNA: TGTGCCAGCAGCGCTGGCTACGAGCAGTACTTC. The rearrangement uses TRBV9 and TRBJ2-7; D gene uncertain. Germline V gene data show CDR1 as SGDLS and CDR2 as YYNGEE. The CDR3 contains 11 residues. Trimming pared 3 bases from V and 3 bases from J, leaving 4 bases between.

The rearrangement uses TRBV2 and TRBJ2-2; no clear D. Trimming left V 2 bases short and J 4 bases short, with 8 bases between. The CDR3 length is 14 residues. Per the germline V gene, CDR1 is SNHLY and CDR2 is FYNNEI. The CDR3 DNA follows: TGTGCCAGCAGTGAAATCGGCCCCACCGGGGAGCTGTTTTTT. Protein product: CASSEIGPTGELFF.

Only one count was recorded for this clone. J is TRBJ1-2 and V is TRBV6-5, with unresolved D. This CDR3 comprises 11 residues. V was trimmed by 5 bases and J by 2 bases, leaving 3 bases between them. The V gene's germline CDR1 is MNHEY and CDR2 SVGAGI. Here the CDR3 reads CASSTNYGYTF. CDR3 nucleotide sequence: TGTGCCAGCAGTACGAACTATGGCTACACCTTC.

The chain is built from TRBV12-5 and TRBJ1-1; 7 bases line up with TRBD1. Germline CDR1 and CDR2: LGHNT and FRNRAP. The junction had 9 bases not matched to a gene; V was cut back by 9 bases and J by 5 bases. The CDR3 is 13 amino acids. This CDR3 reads CASGTEIRTEAFF. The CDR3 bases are TGTGCTAGCGGGACAGAGATTCGTACTGAAGCTTTCTTT.

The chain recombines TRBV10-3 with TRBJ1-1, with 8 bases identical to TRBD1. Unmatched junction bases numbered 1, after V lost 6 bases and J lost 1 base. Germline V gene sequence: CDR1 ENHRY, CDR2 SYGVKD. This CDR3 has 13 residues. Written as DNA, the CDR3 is TGTGCCATCAGGGACAGGGAGAACACTGAAGCTTTCTTT. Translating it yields CAIRDRENTEAFF.

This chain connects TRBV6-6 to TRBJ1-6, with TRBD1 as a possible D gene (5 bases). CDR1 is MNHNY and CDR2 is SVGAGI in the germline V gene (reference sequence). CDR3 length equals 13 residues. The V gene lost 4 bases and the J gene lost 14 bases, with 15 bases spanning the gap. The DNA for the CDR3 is TGTGCCAGCAGTTCCCAGGGAATTCTATCCCTCCACTTT. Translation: CASSSQGILSLHF.

The CDR3 is CASSVTGTDTNYGYTF. For the CDR3, the DNA is TGTGCCAGCAGCGTAACGGGGACAGACACTAACTATGGCTACACCTTC. The chain links TRBV9 to TRBJ1-2; 7 bases map to TRBD1. This CDR3 is 16 amino acids long. V lost 1 base, J lost 0 bases, and 6 bases stayed unmatched. From germline, CDR1 is SGDLS and CDR2 YYNGEE. Based on the CDR3 plus reference TRBV9 and TRBJ1-2, the full variable domain is DSGVTQTPKHLITATGQRVTLRCSPRSGDLSVYWYQQSLDQGLQFLIQYYNGEERAKGNILERFSAQQFPDLHSELNLSSLELGDSALYFCASSVTGTDTNYGYTFGSGTRLTVV.

The CDR3 sequence is CASSYSSTEAFF. CDR3 nucleotides: TGTGCCAGCAGTTATTCCAGCACTGAAGCTTTCTTT. The chain couples TRBV6-1 to TRBJ1-1; D is unresolved. Between the trimmed V and J ends, which lost 5 bases and 4 bases, there was a span of 8 bases. Germline lookup yields CDR1 MNHNS and CDR2 SASEGT. There are 12 residues in the CDR3.

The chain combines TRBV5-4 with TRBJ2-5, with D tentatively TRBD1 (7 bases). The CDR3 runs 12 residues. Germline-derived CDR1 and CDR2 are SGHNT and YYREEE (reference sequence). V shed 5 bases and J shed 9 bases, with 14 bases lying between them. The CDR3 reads CASRPPGGPQYF. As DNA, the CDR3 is TGTGCCAGCAGACCTCCAGGGGGGCCCCAGTACTTC.

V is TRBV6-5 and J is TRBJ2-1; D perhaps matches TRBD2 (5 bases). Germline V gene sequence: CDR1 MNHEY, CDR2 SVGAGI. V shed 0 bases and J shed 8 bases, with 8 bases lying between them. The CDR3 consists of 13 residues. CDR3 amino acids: CASSYSRGYEQFF. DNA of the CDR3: TGTGCCAGCAGTTACTCGAGAGGGTATGAGCAGTTCTTC.

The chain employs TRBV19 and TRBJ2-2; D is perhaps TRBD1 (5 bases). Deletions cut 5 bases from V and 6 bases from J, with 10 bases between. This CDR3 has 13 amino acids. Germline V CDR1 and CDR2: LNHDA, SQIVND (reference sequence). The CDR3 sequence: CASSLWGSGELFF. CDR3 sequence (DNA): TGTGCCAGTAGTTTATGGGGCTCCGGGGAGCTGTTTTTT.

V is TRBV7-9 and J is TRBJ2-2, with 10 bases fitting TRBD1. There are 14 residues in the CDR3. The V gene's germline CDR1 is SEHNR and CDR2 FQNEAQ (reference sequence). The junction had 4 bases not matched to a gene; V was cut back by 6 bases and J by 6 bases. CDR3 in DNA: TGTGCCAGCAGATTGACAGGGGGCCCCGGGGAGCTGTTTTTT. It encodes CASRLTGGPGELFF.

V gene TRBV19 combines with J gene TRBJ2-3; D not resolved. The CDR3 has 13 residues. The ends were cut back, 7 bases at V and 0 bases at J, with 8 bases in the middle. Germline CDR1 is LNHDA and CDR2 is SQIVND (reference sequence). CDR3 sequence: CASIGRSTDTQYF. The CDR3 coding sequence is TGTGCCAGTATAGGGCGAAGCACAGATACGCAGTATTTT.

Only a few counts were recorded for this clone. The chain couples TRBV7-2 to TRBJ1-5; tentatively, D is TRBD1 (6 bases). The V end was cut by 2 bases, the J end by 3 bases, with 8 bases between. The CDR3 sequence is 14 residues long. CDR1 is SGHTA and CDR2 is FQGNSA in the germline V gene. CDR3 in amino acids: CASSLQGINQPQHF. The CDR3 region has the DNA TGTGCCAGCAGCTTACAGGGGATCAATCAGCCCCAGCATTTT.

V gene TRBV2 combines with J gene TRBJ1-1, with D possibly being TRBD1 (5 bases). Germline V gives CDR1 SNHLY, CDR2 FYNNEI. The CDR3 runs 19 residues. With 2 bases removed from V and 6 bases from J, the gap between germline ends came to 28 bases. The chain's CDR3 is CASSERGLVSGTQGAEAFF. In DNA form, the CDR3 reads TGTGCCAGCAGTGAAAGGGGTTTGGTATCGGGAACCCAAGGAGCTGAAGCTTTCTTT.

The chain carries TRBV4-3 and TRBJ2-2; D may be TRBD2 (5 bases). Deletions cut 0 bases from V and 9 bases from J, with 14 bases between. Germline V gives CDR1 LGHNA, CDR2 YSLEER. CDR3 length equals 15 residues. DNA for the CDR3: TGCGCCAGCAGCCAAGATCTCCTAGCTCACCGGGAGCTGTTTTTT. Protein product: CASSQDLLAHRELFF.

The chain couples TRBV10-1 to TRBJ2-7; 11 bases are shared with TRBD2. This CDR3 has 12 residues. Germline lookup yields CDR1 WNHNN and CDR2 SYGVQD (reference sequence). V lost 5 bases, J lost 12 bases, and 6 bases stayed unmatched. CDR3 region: CASSSTSGGPYF. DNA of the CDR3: TGCGCCAGCAGTTCTACTAGCGGGGGTCCGTACTTC.

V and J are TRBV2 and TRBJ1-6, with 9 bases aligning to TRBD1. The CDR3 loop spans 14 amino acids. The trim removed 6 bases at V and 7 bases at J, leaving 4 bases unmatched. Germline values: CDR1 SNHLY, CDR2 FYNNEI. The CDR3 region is CASRGGQGNSPLHF. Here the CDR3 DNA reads TGTGCCAGCAGGGGGGGACAGGGAAATTCACCCCTCCACTTT.

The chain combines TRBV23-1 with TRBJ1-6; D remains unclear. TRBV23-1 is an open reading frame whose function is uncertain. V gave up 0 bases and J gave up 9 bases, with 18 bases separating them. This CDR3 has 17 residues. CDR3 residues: CASSQSSRDGKGSPLHF. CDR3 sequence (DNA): TGCGCCAGCAGTCAATCGTCCCGGGATGGGAAGGGTTCACCCCTCCACTTT.

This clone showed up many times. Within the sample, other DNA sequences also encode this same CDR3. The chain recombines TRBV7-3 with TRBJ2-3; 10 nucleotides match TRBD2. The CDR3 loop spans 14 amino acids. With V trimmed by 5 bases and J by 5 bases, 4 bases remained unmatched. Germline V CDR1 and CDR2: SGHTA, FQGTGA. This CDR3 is CASSEPSGGDTQYF. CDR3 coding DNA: TGTGCCAGCAGCGAACCTAGCGGGGGAGATACGCAGTATTTT.

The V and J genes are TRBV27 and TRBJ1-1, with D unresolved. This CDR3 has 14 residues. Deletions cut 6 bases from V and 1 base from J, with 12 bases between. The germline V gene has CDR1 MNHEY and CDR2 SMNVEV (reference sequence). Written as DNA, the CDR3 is TGTGCCAGCAGACAACGGACGGAGAACACTGAAGCTTTCTTT. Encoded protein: CASRQRTENTEAFF.

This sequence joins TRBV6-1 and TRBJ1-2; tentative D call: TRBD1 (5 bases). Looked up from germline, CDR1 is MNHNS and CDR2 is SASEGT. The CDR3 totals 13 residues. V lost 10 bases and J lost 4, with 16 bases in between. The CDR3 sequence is CATNTQAPYGYTF. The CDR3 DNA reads TGTGCCACCAACACACAGGCCCCCTATGGCTACACCTTC.

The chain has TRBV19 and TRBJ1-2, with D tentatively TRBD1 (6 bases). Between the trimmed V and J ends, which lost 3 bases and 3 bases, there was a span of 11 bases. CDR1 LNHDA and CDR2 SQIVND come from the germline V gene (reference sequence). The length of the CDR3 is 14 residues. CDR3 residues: CASSIPGADYGYTF. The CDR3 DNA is TGTGCCAGTAGTATTCCGGGGGCGGACTATGGCTACACCTTC.

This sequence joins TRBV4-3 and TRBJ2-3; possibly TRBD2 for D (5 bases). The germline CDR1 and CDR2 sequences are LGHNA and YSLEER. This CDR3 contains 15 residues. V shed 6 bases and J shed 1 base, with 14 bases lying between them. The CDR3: CASRHSGSGTDTQYF. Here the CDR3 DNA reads TGCGCCAGCAGACACTCGGGGAGTGGCACAGATACGCAGTATTTT.

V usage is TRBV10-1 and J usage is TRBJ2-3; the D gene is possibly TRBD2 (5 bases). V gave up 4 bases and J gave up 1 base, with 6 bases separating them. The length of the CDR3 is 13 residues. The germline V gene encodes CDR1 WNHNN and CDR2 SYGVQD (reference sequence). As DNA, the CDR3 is TGCGCCAGCAGTGTGGAGGGCACAGATACGCAGTATTTT. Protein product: CASSVEGTDTQYF.

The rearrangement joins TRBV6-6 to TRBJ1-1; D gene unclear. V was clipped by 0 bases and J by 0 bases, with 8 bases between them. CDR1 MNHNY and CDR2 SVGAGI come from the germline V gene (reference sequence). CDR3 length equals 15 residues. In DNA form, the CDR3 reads TGTGCCAGCAGTTACTCGAATTCAGTGAACACTGAAGCTTTCTTT. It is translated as CASSYSNSVNTEAFF.

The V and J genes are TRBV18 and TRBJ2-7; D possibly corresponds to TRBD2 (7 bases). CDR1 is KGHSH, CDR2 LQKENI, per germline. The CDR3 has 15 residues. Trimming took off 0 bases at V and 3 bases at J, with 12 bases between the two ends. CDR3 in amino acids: CASSPPGGRNYEQYF. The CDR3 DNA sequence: TGTGCCAGCTCACCACCGGGGGGGCGTAACTACGAGCAGTACTTC.

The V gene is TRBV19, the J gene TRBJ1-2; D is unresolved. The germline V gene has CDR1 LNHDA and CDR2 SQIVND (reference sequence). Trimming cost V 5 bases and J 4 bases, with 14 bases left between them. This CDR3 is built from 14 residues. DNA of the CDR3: TGTGCCAGTAGTCTCGGTAGGGCGGGCTATGGCTACACCTTC. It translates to CASSLGRAGYGYTF.

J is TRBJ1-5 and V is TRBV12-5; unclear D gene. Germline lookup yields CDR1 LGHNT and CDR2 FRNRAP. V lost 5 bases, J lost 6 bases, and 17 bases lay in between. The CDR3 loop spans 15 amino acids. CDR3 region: CASGALVPRGQPQHF. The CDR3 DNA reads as TGTGCTAGTGGTGCCCTAGTCCCAAGAGGTCAGCCCCAGCATTTT.

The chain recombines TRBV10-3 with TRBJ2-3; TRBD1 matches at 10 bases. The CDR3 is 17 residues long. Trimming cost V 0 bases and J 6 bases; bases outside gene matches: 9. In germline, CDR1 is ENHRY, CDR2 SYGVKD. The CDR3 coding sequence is TGTGCCATCAGTGAGTCGTTGACAGGGGGCATTGGTGATACGCAGTATTTT. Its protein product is CAISESLTGGIGDTQYF.

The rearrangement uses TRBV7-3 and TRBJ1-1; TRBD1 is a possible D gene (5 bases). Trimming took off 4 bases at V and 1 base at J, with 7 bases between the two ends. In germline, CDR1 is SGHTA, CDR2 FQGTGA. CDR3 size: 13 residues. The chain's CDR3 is CASSSQGNTEAFF. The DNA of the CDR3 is TGTGCCAGCAGCTCGCAGGGGAACACTGAAGCTTTCTTT.

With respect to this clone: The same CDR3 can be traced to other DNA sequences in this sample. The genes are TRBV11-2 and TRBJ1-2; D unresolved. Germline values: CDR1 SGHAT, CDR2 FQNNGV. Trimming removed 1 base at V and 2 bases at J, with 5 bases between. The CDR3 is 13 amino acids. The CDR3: CASSLGSNYGYTF. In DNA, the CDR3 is TGTGCCAGCAGCTTAGGGTCGAACTATGGCTACACCTTC. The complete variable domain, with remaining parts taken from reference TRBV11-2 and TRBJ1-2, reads EAGVAQSPRYKIIEKRQSVAFWCNPISGHATLYWYQQILGQGPKLLIQFQNNGVVDDSQLPKDRFSAERLKGVDSTLKIQPAKLEDSAVYLCASSLGSNYGYTFGSGTRLTVV.